A selection of T cell receptor beta chains follows, all from one sample in a study of early T cells in non-severe SARS-CoV-2 infection. A single record per CDR3 protein comes from TCRdb applying MiXCR to the 5' RACE reads. The table records over 70,000 distinct CDR3 sequences, roughly 14% of them present only once. Material for sequencing was whole blood. Source of these receptors: an adult who was a healthcare worker with PCR-confirmed SARS-CoV-2 infection or an uninfected control (not recorded which). Both conserved end residues are part of each CDR3. A D gene is named only where the DNA matches it firmly. A clone size is listed for some rows: how often the clone was seen (once, few, many), or a class if it is expanded.

-	12	TRBV14	-	TRBJ1-4	TGTGCCAGCAGCCAAGTCCGGGAAAAACTGTTTTTT	CASSQVREKLFF
-	12	TRBV10-3	-	TRBJ2-7	TGTGCCACCAGGTCGGAGGGCAACGAGCAGTACTTC	CATRSEGNEQYF
-	15	TRBV11-2	-	TRBJ1-5	TGTGCCAGCAGCCTGGGGTACGGGGGCGGTCAGCCCCAGCATTTT	CASSLGYGGGQPQHF
TRBD2	13	TRBV29-1	many	TRBJ2-1	TGCAGCGTCCTGGGACTAGCGGGAGTCGAAGGGTTCTTC	CSVLGLAGVEGFF
-	15	TRBV20-1	-	TRBJ1-3	TGCAGTGCTAGAGGGGACGCCGGAACACGAAACACCATATATTTT	CSARGDAGTRNTIYF
-	12	TRBV28	few	TRBJ2-1	TGTGCCAGCAGTTTATTGCGGGGTGAGCAGTTCTTC	CASSLLRGEQFF
-	13	TRBV7-2	-	TRBJ1-2	TGTGCCAGCAGCTTGAGGGCTTTTTATGGCTACACCTTC	CASSLRAFYGYTF
-	13	TRBV12-5	few	TRBJ1-2	TGTGCTAGTGGTCCGACGGGGGGAAATGGCTACACCTTC	CASGPTGGNGYTF
-	12	TRBV27	few	TRBJ1-2	TGTGCCAGCAGGACCGGGACGGCCCCCTACACCTTC	CASRTGTAPYTF
-	12	TRBV6-1	few	TRBJ1-1	TGTGCCAGTCAAGGGGAGTACACTGAAGTTTTCTTT	CASQGEYTEVFF
TRBD1	13	TRBV27	many	TRBJ1-1	TGTGCCAGCAAGGACAGGGGCTCCTTCGAAGCTTTCTTT	CASKDRGSFEAFF
TRBD1	16	TRBV5-5	few	TRBJ1-5	TGTGCCAGCAGTGTTGGACAGGGCGGGAGCAATCAGCCCCAGCATTTT	CASSVGQGGSNQPQHF
TRBD2	18	TRBV7-9	few	TRBJ2-1	TGTGCCAGCAGCACCGGGACAGGGGGACTAGCGGGAGCCCATGAGCAGTTCTTC	CASSTGTGGLAGAHEQFF
-	16	TRBV4-1	-	TRBJ1-5	TGCGCCAGCAGCCTCCTGGACCAGAGGGGGAGTCAGCCCCAGCATTTT	CASSLLDQRGSQPQHF
-	13	TRBV29-1	many	TRBJ1-1	TGCAGCGTTGAAGGGACAGCCATGAGTGAAGCTTTCTTT	CSVEGTAMSEAFF
TRBD2	16	TRBV11-3	many	TRBJ2-1	TGTGCCAGCAGCGGGGGGGGACTAGCGGGAGTCAATGAGCAGTTCTTC	CASSGGGLAGVNEQFF
-	14	TRBV5-1	many	TRBJ2-7	TGCGCCAGCAGCCAGGCGGACGGGTCAACCGAGCAGTACTTC	CASSQADGSTEQYF
-	17	TRBV18	-	TRBJ1-5	TGTGCCAGCTCACCAACCGCAGGGGCGCCTAGCAATCAGCCCCAGCATTTT	CASSPTAGAPSNQPQHF
TRBD1	13	TRBV29-1	-	TRBJ2-7	TGCAGCGTGCTGGGACAGGGTACCTACGAGCAGTACTTC	CSVLGQGTYEQYF
-	13	TRBV5-1	few	TRBJ2-5	TGCGCCAGCAGCTTTACTATCCCAGAGACCCAGTACTTC	CASSFTIPETQYF
-	15	TRBV20-1	many	TRBJ2-1	TGCAGTGCTAGGTTCGGCGGAAACTCCTACAATGAGCAGTTCTTC	CSARFGGNSYNEQFF
TRBD1	18	TRBV28	few	TRBJ2-6	TGTGCCAGCAGGCCCAGGGGGCGAAACCCCTCTGGGGCCAACGTCCTGACTTTC	CASRPRGRNPSGANVLTF
-	15	TRBV7-8	few	TRBJ1-2	TGTGCCAGCAGCTTATATGGGGAGCATAACTATGGCTACACCTTC	CASSLYGEHNYGYTF
-	15	TRBV29-1	-	TRBJ1-6	TGCAGCGTTCCCCTGCGGGGACCCTATAATTCACCCCTCCACTTT	CSVPLRGPYNSPLHF
-	15	TRBV20-1	few	TRBJ2-3	TGCAGTGCTAGAAAGCCGGACATAAGCACAGATACGCAGTATTTT	CSARKPDISTDTQYF
-	17	TRBV6-5	-	TRBJ1-5	TGTGCCAGCAGTAGAACCCCGGGACACTTAACGTTCCAGCCCCAGCATTTT	CASSRTPGHLTFQPQHF
-	12	TRBV29-1	-	TRBJ1-1	TGCAGCGCCCTTTCGGAGATGACTGAAGCTTTCTTT	CSALSEMTEAFF
TRBD2	12	TRBV20-1	many	TRBJ2-1	TGCAGCCCGCGGGAGGGCCGGGATGAGCAGTTCTTC	CSPREGRDEQFF
TRBD2	15	TRBV29-1	few	TRBJ2-1	TGCAGCGTTGACCATAGCGGGAGAGAGGGCAATGAGCAGTTCTTC	CSVDHSGREGNEQFF
TRBD1	15	TRBV11-1	few	TRBJ1-6	TGTGCCAGCAGCCCAGATGACAGGGGGTGGTCACCCCTCCACTTT	CASSPDDRGWSPLHF
-	14	TRBV5-1	-	TRBJ1-1	TGCGCCAGCAGAGTAGACCAGAGCAACACTGAAGCTTTCTTT	CASRVDQSNTEAFF
-	17	TRBV29-1	few	TRBJ2-6	TGCAGCGTTGTTTTAGACAGGCGAAGCTCTGGGGCCAACGTCCTGACTTTC	CSVVLDRRSSGANVLTF
-	14	TRBV25-1	-	TRBJ2-5	TGTGCCATCAGTGATGCACTGATCCAAGAGACCCAGTACTTC	CAISDALIQETQYF
-	13	TRBV20-1	few	TRBJ1-6	TGCAGTGCTCGAGGGACGCCTTATTCACCCCTCCACTTT	CSARGTPYSPLHF
-	15	TRBV7-6	-	TRBJ1-1	TGTGCCAGCAGCTCTGCCCAGGACATGAACACTGAAGCTTTCTTT	CASSSAQDMNTEAFF
TRBD2	17	TRBV10-3	many	TRBJ2-2	TGTGCCATCAGGGACCCTAGCGGGAGGTCGAGAACCGGGGAGCTGTTTTTT	CAIRDPSGRSRTGELFF